The text below deals with one T cell receptor beta chain. Generated by immunoSEQ multiplex PCR, the TCRdb table keeps only in-frame clones and is missing some. The sample lists roughly 380,000 clones, about 85% occurring once. The CDR3 spans 14 residues. The V end lost 5 bases, the J end lost 9 bases, and 17 bases lay between the germline ends. Germline values: CDR1 MNHEY, CDR2 SVGAGI. The data originate from a study of blood T cell repertoires in COVID-19. The receptor's source is a woman aged 18-29 years with acute or convalescent COVID-19. The sequenced material came from peripheral blood. The chain joins TRBV6-5 to TRBJ1-5; a possible D gene is TRBD1 (6 bases). This CDR3 reads CASSLRQAVGPQHF. CDR3 bases: TGTGCCAGCAGTCTTCGACAGGCTGTCGGGCCCCAGCATTTT.